The next 21 T cell receptor beta chains were all read from a single sample in a study of human T cells and chemical hapten exposure. The time point: pre-sensitization, week 0. Specified treatment: therapeutic diphenylcyclopropenone sensitization with weekly scalp DPC. Total RNA was isolated from whole blood that had not been fractionated. TCRdb re-called the RACE reads through MiXCR, storing one row per CDR3 protein. The sample shows over 50,000 distinct CDR3 sequences, 9.6% of them seen only once. Sequencing used whole blood, obtained in connection with sensitization to the hapten diphenylcyclopropenone (DPC). Receptors originate from a woman aged 30 to 39 with alopecia areata. Some clones in this sample may be carry-over from other donors' samples.

CDR3 sequence: CASSSLLGEAFF. DNA for the CDR3: TGTGCCAGCAGTTCTTTACTCGGGGAAGCTTTCTTT. The chain uses TRBV27 and TRBJ1-1; D is undetermined. This CDR3 region has 12 residues. Germline loops: CDR1 MNHEY, CDR2 SMNVEV (reference sequence). V lost 4 bases and J 8 bases, leaving 11 bases between the germline ends.

The chain employs TRBV5-1 and TRBJ1-1, with 7 bases identical to TRBD1. Germline CDR1 reads SGHRS; CDR2 reads YFSETQ. The CDR3 extends over 14 amino acids. After removal of 4 bases from V and 2 bases from J, the junction contained 5 bases not matched to a gene. The CDR3 sequence: CASSVGTANTEAFF. CDR3 DNA: TGCGCCAGCAGCGTAGGGACAGCCAACACTGAAGCTTTCTTT.

The chain recombines TRBV15 with TRBJ2-3; TRBD2 matches 11 bases. After removal of 3 bases from V and 10 bases from J, the junction contained 15 bases not matched to a gene. CDR3 size: 17 residues. Germline CDR1 reads LNHNV; CDR2 reads YYDKDF (reference sequence). In DNA form, the CDR3 reads TGTGCCACCAGCAGCCAGCTAGCGGGGGGCCTCGGGGAGCCGCAGTATTTT. It is translated as CATSSQLAGGLGEPQYF.

Many counts were recorded for this clonotype. This rearrangement joins TRBV30 to TRBJ2-3; D not resolved. V was pared by 3 bases and J by 2 bases, with 15 bases between. The CDR3 runs 15 residues. The V gene's germline CDR1 is GTSNPN and CDR2 SVGIG (reference sequence). The CDR3 loop is CAWSKISYVTDTQYF. The CDR3 region has the DNA TGTGCCTGGAGCAAGATTAGCTATGTCACAGATACGCAGTATTTT.

This clonotype was observed a handful of times. The rearrangement links TRBV2 to TRBJ2-1, with 8 bases matching TRBD1. After removal of 5 bases from V and 4 bases from J, the junction contained 7 bases not matched to a gene. The CDR3 contains 15 residues. Germline V gene sequence: CDR1 SNHLY, CDR2 FYNNEI. The CDR3 spells CASSPDRGGYNEQFF. The CDR3 DNA is TGTGCCAGCAGTCCAGACAGGGGCGGATACAATGAGCAGTTCTTC.

The rearrangement joins TRBV28 to TRBJ2-7; D might be TRBD2 (6 bases). This CDR3 has 14 residues. V gave up 3 bases and J gave up 2 bases, with 11 bases separating them. Per germline, CDR1 MDHEN and CDR2 SYDVKM. CDR3 loop: CASSFPGRTYEQYF. The DNA for the CDR3 is TGTGCCAGCAGTTTTCCCGGGAGAACCTACGAGCAGTACTTC.

The rearrangement links TRBV5-1 to TRBJ2-7; 9 bases are shared with TRBD1. The CDR3 contains 15 residues. Unmatched junction bases numbered 9, after V lost 4 bases and J lost 4 bases. CDR1 and CDR2 from the germline V gene are SGHRS and YFSETQ. CDR3 protein: CASSPVTGGTYEQYF. In nucleotides, the CDR3 is TGCGCCAGCAGCCCGGTGACAGGGGGGACGTACGAGCAGTACTTC.

The gene calls are TRBV15 and TRBJ2-7; D is unresolved. The CDR3 is 12 residues long. The germline V gene has CDR1 LNHNV and CDR2 YYDKDF (reference sequence). Trimming stripped 5 bases from V and 2 bases from J, with 7 bases between. DNA of the CDR3: TGTGCCACCAGCGGACGTGCCTACGAGCAGTACTTC. As protein: CATSGRAYEQYF.

V is TRBV7-2 and J is TRBJ2-7; D gene uncertain. Germline V lookup: CDR1 SGHTA, CDR2 FQGNSA. The CDR3 consists of 14 residues. V was pared by 1 base and J by 3 bases, with 10 bases between. The CDR3 reads CASSLVSGRYEQYF. In DNA form, the CDR3 reads TGTGCCAGCAGCTTAGTCTCAGGCCGCTACGAGCAGTACTTC.

V and J are TRBV12-3 or TRBV12-4 and TRBJ2-7, with D hard to call. Trimming cost V 5 bases and J 3 bases, with 8 bases left between them. The CDR3 has 12 amino acids. The CDR3 reads CASSRVVYEQYF. CDR3 DNA: TGTGCCAGCAGTAGGGTCGTCTACGAGCAGTACTTC.

In its sample, this clonotype was seen a few times. The rearrangement joins TRBV3-1 to TRBJ2-7, with D possibly matching TRBD2 (6 bases). The length of the CDR3 is 18 residues. The germline V and J ends were trimmed by 0 bases and 3 bases, with 21 bases remaining between them. Per the germline V gene, CDR1 is LGHDT and CDR2 is YNNKEL (reference sequence). The CDR3 here is CASSQEVLRRGPIYEQYF. CDR3 DNA sequence: TGTGCCAGCAGCCAAGAAGTGTTACGGAGGGGACCGATCTACGAGCAGTACTTC.

The chain joins TRBV29-1 to TRBJ2-3; D gene ambiguous. CDR3 length: 12 residues. Trimming removed 5 bases from V and 4 bases from J, with 10 bases in between. The germline V gene has CDR1 SQVTM and CDR2 ANQGSEA. In DNA, the CDR3 is TGCAGCGTTCCCGAGTCTGCAGATACGCAGTATTTT. It codes for CSVPESADTQYF.

The chain joins TRBV6-1 to TRBJ2-1; perhaps TRBD1 as D (6 bases). This CDR3 has 17 amino acids. Germline V gene data show CDR1 as MNHNS and CDR2 as SASEGT. V lost 2 bases to trimming and J lost 0 bases, with 14 bases between them. CDR3 amino acids: CASSETGHLSSYNEQFF. The DNA for the CDR3 is TGTGCCAGCAGTGAAACGGGACACTTGAGCTCCTACAATGAGCAGTTCTTC.

This clonotype was picked up a small number of times. V gene TRBV20-1 combines with J gene TRBJ1-1; D not certain. Germline V gives CDR1 DFQATT, CDR2 SNEGSKA (reference sequence). V was cut by 6 bases and J by 1 base, with 12 bases left in between. There are 13 residues in the CDR3. The CDR3 DNA is TGCAGTGCCTGGGAACTGCCGAACACTGAAGCTTTCTTT. It is translated as CSAWELPNTEAFF.

This clonotype appeared many times. The chain has TRBV20-1 and TRBJ1-5; D is unclear. Per germline, CDR1 DFQATT and CDR2 SNEGSKA (reference sequence). Trimming removed 2 bases at V and 2 bases at J, with 10 bases between. The CDR3 runs to 14 residues. In DNA form, the CDR3 reads TGCAGTGCTAGACCGAACAGAGGCAATCAGCCCCAGCATTTT. As protein: CSARPNRGNQPQHF.

The V call is TRBV20-1, the J call TRBJ2-3; 7 bases map to TRBD2. Germline V gene lookup returns CDR1 DFQATT and CDR2 SNEGSKA (reference sequence). The CDR3 is made up of 15 amino acids. The J segment lost 4 bases and the V segment lost 0 bases, leaving 7 bases of the junction unmatched. CDR3: CSARDGRRGSDTQYF. CDR3 nucleotides: TGCAGTGCTAGAGATGGGAGGCGGGGGTCAGATACGCAGTATTTT.

This clonotype has a count of ten or more. The chain combines TRBV12-3 or TRBV12-4 with TRBJ1-5, with a weak D call TRBD1 (6 bases). This CDR3 has 14 amino acids. V lost 4 bases, J lost 3 bases, and 10 bases lay in between. The CDR3 is CASSSTGNNQPQHF. CDR3 DNA: TGTGCCAGCAGTTCTACAGGGAACAATCAGCCCCAGCATTTT.

The chain employs TRBV6-2 or TRBV6-3 and TRBJ2-7; the D is unclear. The V end lost 4 bases, the J end lost 3 bases, and 7 bases lay between the germline ends. The CDR3 is made up of 12 amino acids. Germline CDR1 and CDR2: MNHEY and SVGEGT. The CDR3 sequence is CASSSMGYEQYF. The DNA for the CDR3 is TGTGCCAGCAGTTCCATGGGCTACGAGCAGTACTTC.

This clonotype was detected only a few times. V is TRBV15 and J is TRBJ1-1, with no clear D. Between the trimmed V and J ends, which lost 0 bases and 5 bases, there was a span of 10 bases. This CDR3 has 14 amino acids. Germline assignment: CDR1 LNHNV and CDR2 YYDKDF (reference sequence). This CDR3 is CATSRDVVWTEAFF. The CDR3 nucleotides read TGTGCCACCAGCAGAGATGTTGTGTGGACTGAAGCTTTCTTT.

This chain's CDR3 is CASSLAPSPLHF. CDR3 in DNA: TGTGCCAGCAGTTTAGCGCCTTCGCCCCTCCACTTT. The chain carries TRBV12-3 or TRBV12-4 and TRBJ1-6; D is unclear. Deletions cut 0 bases from V and 13 bases from J, with 7 bases between. The CDR3 is made up of 12 amino acids.

The CDR3 DNA reads as TGTGCCAGCACCCCCCGGCGGTCTCGGGAGCAGTACTTC. It yields the protein CASTPRRSREQYF. This sequence joins TRBV28 and TRBJ2-7; unclear D gene. CDR3 size: 13 residues. The germline V gene has CDR1 MDHEN and CDR2 SYDVKM. V lost 7 bases and J 7 bases, leaving 17 bases between the germline ends.